This is a list of T cell receptor beta chains from one sample in a study of T cells in Graves' hyperthyroidism and ophthalmopathy. TCRdb used MiXCR to reprocess the multiplex PCR reads, holding one entry per CDR3 protein. Among roughly 400,000 distinct CDR3 sequences listed, 25% were seen once. The material sequenced was blood. The receptors were sampled from a middle-aged man with Graves' hyperthyroidism. Both conserved end residues are part of each CDR3. Each record gives: clone size, D gene, J gene, V gene, CDR3 DNA, CDR3 protein. D genes are given only for firm matches. Not every row has a clone size; where given, it reads once, few, many or a size class.

>once|TRBD2|TRBJ2-7|TRBV6-1
TGTGCCAGCAGTGAAGGGAGGACTAGCGAGCAGTACTTC
CASSEGRTSEQYF
>few|TRBD1|TRBJ1-2|TRBV28
TGTGCCAGCAGTCCGCAAACATCTGTAGAGGGGGCCTTTAACTATGGCTACACCTTC
CASSPQTSVEGAFNYGYTF
>-|-|TRBJ1-1|TRBV7-9
TGTGCCAGCAGCTCAGCTACAGGGAACACTGAAGCTTTCTTT
CASSSATGNTEAFF
>few|TRBD1|TRBJ1-1|TRBV20-1
TGCAGTGCGAGGGACAGCATGAACACTGAAGCTTTCTTT
CSARDSMNTEAFF
>many|TRBD1|TRBJ2-3|TRBV12-3/TRBV12-4
TGTGCCAGCGGATACCTCCAGGGGGCGACAGATACGCAGTATTTT
CASGYLQGATDTQYF
>-|-|TRBJ2-7|TRBV29-1
TGCAGCGTTGAGGGTTCGGGGGGCGGCGAGCAGTACTTC
CSVEGSGGGEQYF
>few|-|TRBJ1-4|TRBV7-2
TGTGCCAGCAGCTTATCAGAAGCAACTAATGAAAAACTGTTTTTT
CASSLSEATNEKLFF
>-|-|TRBJ1-5|TRBV20-1
TGCAGTGCTAGTCGGGTCAATCAGCCCCAGCATTTT
CSASRVNQPQHF
>few|-|TRBJ1-2|TRBV6-1
TGTGCCATTTTCAGGGGTTCTGGCTACACCTTC
CAIFRGSGYTF
>few|-|TRBJ2-7|TRBV25-1
TGTGCCAGCAGTGATATATCGCGGGATGACGAGCAGTACTTC
CASSDISRDDEQYF
>-|-|TRBJ2-7|TRBV6-6
TGTGCCAGCAGTTACTCAGGGCGGGGCGACTCCTACGAGCAGTACTTC
CASSYSGRGDSYEQYF
>many|-|TRBJ2-7|TRBV6-5
TGTGCCAGCAGTTACGACAGGTACTCCTACGAGCAGTACTTC
CASSYDRYSYEQYF